These 16 T cell receptor beta chains were sequenced from one sample in a study of PD-L1 blockade in urothelial cancer. The assay was immunoSEQ multiplex PCR, and TCRdb's table has in-frame clones only and misses some. The sample has about 74,000 clones, roughly 84% seen once. The sequenced sample was PBMCs, obtained around atezolizumab (anti-PD-L1) treatment. The receptors derive from a man between 65 and 80 years old with urothelial cancer.

The rearrangement joins TRBV28 to TRBJ2-1; 8 bases line up with TRBD2. Germline V lookup: CDR1 MDHEN, CDR2 SYDVKM. Unmatched junction bases numbered 5, after V lost 6 bases and J lost 4 bases. This CDR3 contains 14 residues. The CDR3, as DNA: TGTGCCAGCAGCTTTAGCGGGGAATACAATGAGCAGTTCTTC. Protein sequence: CASSFSGEYNEQFF.

Concerning this clone: Distinct nucleotide sequences in the sample also encode this CDR3. This sequence joins TRBV5-1 and TRBJ2-3; 9 nucleotides align to TRBD1. The J segment lost 3 bases and the V segment lost 0 bases, leaving 5 bases of the junction unmatched. Germline V CDR1 and CDR2: SGHRS, YFSETQ. This CDR3 is built from 16 residues. In nucleotides, the CDR3 is TGCGCCAGCAGCTTGGCCGGGACAGGGAGGACAGATACGCAGTATTTT. It encodes CASSLAGTGRTDTQYF.

This chain connects TRBV13 to TRBJ1-1; D is uncertain. The V gene's germline CDR1 is PRHDT and CDR2 FYEKMQ (reference sequence). Trimming took off 6 bases at V and 5 bases at J, with 7 bases between the two ends. There are 11 residues in the CDR3. Here the CDR3 DNA reads TGTGCCAGCAGGGGGAGAACTGAAGCTTTCTTT. Residues: CASRGRTEAFF.

The rearrangement links TRBV19 to TRBJ2-1; D is unresolved. V lost 6 bases, J lost 0 bases, and 9 bases lay in between. The CDR3 sequence is 14 residues long. Germline lookup yields CDR1 LNHDA and CDR2 SQIVND (reference sequence). The CDR3 reads CASRLESSYNEQFF. The CDR3 DNA sequence: TGTGCCAGTAGGCTGGAGAGCTCCTACAATGAGCAGTTCTTC.

The V gene is TRBV15, the J gene TRBJ1-5; D is unclear. Germline lookup yields CDR1 LNHNV and CDR2 YYDKDF (reference sequence). The V end was cut by 0 bases, the J end by 6 bases, with 18 bases between. CDR3 length: 17 residues. CDR3 DNA: TGTGCCACCAGCAGAGATCGAGGGCTACGAGATAGTCAGCCCCAGCATTTT. This codes for CATSRDRGLRDSQPQHF. Filled out from reference TRBV15 and TRBJ1-5, the complete variable domain reads DAMVIQNPRYQVTQFGKPVTLSCSQTLNHNVMYWYQQKSSQAPKLLFHYYDKDFNNEADTPDNFQSRRPNTSFCFLDIRSPGLGDTAMYLCATSRDRGLRDSQPQHFGDGTRLSIL.

This clone appeared once. This chain connects TRBV4-2 to TRBJ2-6; D gene ambiguous. This CDR3 comprises 18 residues. Germline V gene lookup returns CDR1 LGHNA and CDR2 YNFKEQ. Trimming pared 0 bases from V and 0 bases from J, leaving 12 bases between. CDR3 loop: CASSQEAVPNSGANVLTF. The CDR3 coding sequence is TGTGCCAGCAGCCAAGAAGCCGTACCAAACTCTGGGGCCAACGTCCTGACTTTC.

V and J are TRBV5-1 and TRBJ2-2; D unresolved. Looked up from germline, CDR1 is SGHRS and CDR2 is YFSETQ. The CDR3 runs 14 residues. V dropped 4 bases and J dropped 4 bases, with 11 bases sitting between them. The CDR3 region is CASSQRSGTGELFF. The DNA of the CDR3 is TGCGCCAGCAGCCAGAGGTCGGGCACCGGGGAGCTGTTTTTT.

V usage is TRBV19 and J usage is TRBJ1-1; 7 bases are a match to TRBD1. The trim removed 7 bases at V and 1 base at J, leaving 3 bases unmatched. The CDR3 is 13 residues long. The germline V gene encodes CDR1 LNHDA and CDR2 SQIVND (reference sequence). The CDR3 here is CASTSGGNTEAFF. The DNA for the CDR3 is TGTGCCAGTACCTCAGGGGGGAACACTGAAGCTTTCTTT.

The chain employs TRBV18 and TRBJ1-2; no firm D call. The length of the CDR3 is 16 residues. CDR1 and CDR2 (germline): KGHSH, LQKENI. Trimming removed 0 bases from V and 4 bases from J, with 15 bases in between. The CDR3 sequence: CASSPPNGMMGYGYTF. In DNA form, the CDR3 reads TGTGCCAGCTCACCACCAAACGGGATGATGGGCTATGGCTACACCTTC.

V usage is TRBV19 and J usage is TRBJ2-3; D is possibly TRBD2 (5 bases). The germline V gene has CDR1 LNHDA and CDR2 SQIVND (reference sequence). V gave up 6 bases and J gave up 5 bases, with 9 bases separating them. CDR3 length: 12 amino acids. CDR3 sequence reads: CASSQSGDTQYF. CDR3 DNA sequence: TGTGCCAGTAGCCAGAGCGGAGATACGCAGTATTTT.

The chain couples TRBV28 to TRBJ1-5; possibly TRBD1 for D (6 bases). The CDR3 sequence is 13 residues long. V was clipped by 6 bases and J by 6 bases, with 12 bases between them. CDR1 and CDR2 (germline): MDHEN, SYDVKM. The CDR3 is CASRQGITQPQHF. CDR3 in DNA: TGTGCCAGCAGACAGGGTATTACTCAGCCCCAGCATTTT.

The chain is built from TRBV2 and TRBJ2-3, with D possibly TRBD2 on 5 matching bases. Trimming took 4 bases from V and 6 from J, leaving 8 bases between them. Per germline, CDR1 SNHLY and CDR2 FYNNEI. The CDR3 sequence is 12 residues long. DNA of the CDR3: TGTGCCAGCAGTGGGCGGGCGGATACGCAGTATTTT. Translated: CASSGRADTQYF.

The J gene is TRBJ1-1, the V gene TRBV28; a possible D gene is TRBD1 (5 bases). CDR3 size: 15 residues. CDR1 is MDHEN and CDR2 is SYDVKM in the germline V gene. V was shortened by 4 bases and J by 1 base, with 13 bases between the two germline ends. CDR3 nucleotides: TGTGCCAGCAGTTCCGCGGGGGAGCCGAACACTGAAGCTTTCTTT. Amino acids: CASSSAGEPNTEAFF.

The gene calls are TRBV9 and TRBJ2-1; 7 bases line up with TRBD2. The J segment lost 7 bases and the V segment lost 0 bases, leaving 7 bases of the junction unmatched. Germline CDR1 SGDLS, CDR2 YYNGEE. There are 15 residues in the CDR3. CDR3 loop: CASSVGAGVVNEQFF. The DNA of the CDR3 is TGTGCCAGCAGCGTAGGGGCGGGAGTGGTTAATGAGCAGTTCTTC.

V usage is TRBV19 and J usage is TRBJ1-2, with D unclear. CDR3 length equals 12 residues. Trimming pared 7 bases from V and 8 bases from J, leaving 14 bases between. In germline, CDR1 is LNHDA, CDR2 SQIVND (reference sequence). Here the CDR3 reads CASNSQATGYTF. The CDR3, as DNA: TGTGCCAGTAATAGTCAGGCAACCGGCTACACCTTC.

Points on this clone: Other nucleotide sequences in the sample specify the same CDR3. This chain connects TRBV5-1 to TRBJ2-3, with 9 bases fitting TRBD2. Germline V gene data show CDR1 as SGHRS and CDR2 as YFSETQ. CDR3 size: 15 residues. The ends lost 2 bases at V and 3 bases at J; junction bases unmatched: 4. CDR3 region: CASSLGGRGTDTQYF. The CDR3 coding sequence is TGCGCCAGCAGCTTAGGCGGGAGGGGAACAGATACGCAGTATTTT.